This T cell receptor (beta chain) was recovered during a study of blood T cell repertoires in COVID-19. V lost 5 bases and J lost 4, with 14 bases in between. The CDR3 is made up of 15 amino acids. CDR1 and CDR2 (germline): SEHNR, FQNEAQ (reference sequence). Source study methods: Reference gene primers were amplified, and this amplification served to estimate nucleated cell counts. Generated by immunoSEQ multiplex PCR, the TCRdb table keeps only in-frame clones and is missing some. V, J and clone size are taken as reported in that table, and D and trimming were inferred from the DNA itself. The sample consists of about 220,000 clones, approximately 77% of them appearing once.

The TCR sequence derives from a woman over 75 with acute or convalescent COVID-19. The sample comprised peripheral blood. The chain joins TRBV7-9 to TRBJ1-4, with a possible D match to TRBD1 (5 bases). The CDR3 reads CASSIGTLSNEKLFF. The CDR3, as DNA: TGTGCCAGCAGCATAGGGACTCTTAGTAATGAAAAACTGTTTTTT.